These 27 T cell receptor beta chains were all obtained from the same sample, sequenced in a study of T-cell reconstitution after alpha-beta-depleted transplantation in children. Unique molecular identifiers tagged the TCRbeta library. TCRdb processed the PCR reads anew with MiXCR; each CDR3 protein has one entry. This table holds about 400,000 distinct CDR3 sequences, about 14% found once. Sequenced here: PBMCs, sampled from the stem cell graft. Every receptor here comes from a human donor who donated a stem cell graft to a child with Fanconi anemia.

This clonotype was seen a few times. The V and J genes are TRBV6-2 or TRBV6-3 and TRBJ2-1; TRBD2 matches 11 bases. Germline values: CDR1 MNHEY, CDR2 SVGEGT. The CDR3 has 17 residues. J was trimmed by 2 bases and V by 4 bases; bases with no gene match: 7. Here the CDR3 DNA reads TGTGCCAGCAGTTCCGGGACTAGCGGTCGTGCCTACAATGAGCAGTTCTTC. Protein product: CASSSGTSGRAYNEQFF.

V and J are TRBV7-9 and TRBJ1-3; D remains unclear. The CDR3 loop spans 17 amino acids. Germline V gene data show CDR1 as SEHNR and CDR2 as FQNEAQ (reference sequence). Trimming pared 3 bases from V and 0 bases from J, leaving 15 bases between. CDR3 in amino acids: CASSFNSLMSSGNTIYF. The CDR3 DNA follows: TGTGCCAGCAGCTTTAACAGCTTGATGAGCTCTGGAAACACCATATATTTT.

The chain couples TRBV5-1 to TRBJ1-2; the match to TRBD1 covers 7 bases. With 0 bases clipped from V and 4 bases from J, the junction kept 6 bases outside the gene matches. Per germline, CDR1 SGHRS and CDR2 YFSETQ. The CDR3 spans 15 residues. The DNA for the CDR3 is TGCGCCAGCAGCTTGGGGGCGCAGGGGGTCTATGGCTACACCTTC. Translating it yields CASSLGAQGVYGYTF.

This clonotype was picked up many times. The J gene is TRBJ1-5, the V gene TRBV19, with a possible D match to TRBD1 (5 bases). The V gene's germline CDR1 is LNHDA and CDR2 SQIVND (reference sequence). Between the trimmed V and J ends, which lost 7 bases and 1 base, there was a span of 11 bases. The CDR3 is made up of 14 amino acids. The CDR3: CASTRTPSNQPQHF. CDR3 nucleotides: TGTGCCAGTACCAGGACACCCAGCAATCAGCCCCAGCATTTT. Full variable domain (rest looked up from reference TRBV19 and TRBJ1-5): DGGITQSPKYLFRKEGQNVTLSCEQNLNHDAMYWYRQDPGQGLRLIYYSQIVNDFQKGDIAEGYSVSREKKESFPLTVTSAQKNPTAFYLCASTRTPSNQPQHFGDGTRLSIL.

The CDR3 sequence: CASSPLRTGNTEAFF. The CDR3 coding sequence is TGTGCCAGCAGCCCTCTCAGGACAGGGAACACTGAAGCTTTCTTT. The chain is built from TRBV5-6 and TRBJ1-1; TRBD1 agrees at 7 bases. CDR3 length: 15 amino acids. After removal of 4 bases from V and 1 base from J, the junction contained 7 bases not matched to a gene. Germline assignment: CDR1 SGHDT and CDR2 YYEEEE.

The gene calls are TRBV2 and TRBJ2-7, with TRBD1 identical over 12 bases. The CDR3 length is 17 residues. Germline-derived CDR1 and CDR2 are SNHLY and FYNNEI. J was trimmed by 5 bases and V by 6 bases; bases with no gene match: 14. CDR3 bases: TGTGCCAGCAGCAACTACTTACCGGGACAGGGGGCCAACGAGCAGTACTTC. The encoded protein is CASSNYLPGQGANEQYF.

This clonotype showed up many times. This chain uses TRBV7-9 with TRBJ2-7; 8 bases are shared with TRBD1. CDR3 length: 12 amino acids. CDR1 and CDR2 from the germline V gene are SEHNR and FQNEAQ (reference sequence). Trimming removed 5 bases from V and 4 bases from J; junction bases left unmatched: 1. CDR3 coding DNA: TGTGCCAGCAGCCAGGGGGCTTACGAGCAGTACTTC. As protein: CASSQGAYEQYF.

This clonotype was detected ten times or more. This rearrangement joins TRBV20-1 to TRBJ2-1, with 7 bases aligning to TRBD2. V gave up 5 bases and J gave up 7 bases; unmatched junction bases: 8. The CDR3 covers 13 residues. Germline V CDR1 and CDR2: DFQATT, SNEGSKA (reference sequence). Written as DNA, the CDR3 is TGCAGTGCTCCCACCCCCGGGAGGAATGAGCAGTTCTTC. This encodes CSAPTPGRNEQFF.

This clonotype came up a few times. The rearrangement links TRBV7-6 to TRBJ2-7, with D hard to call. From germline, CDR1 is SGHVS and CDR2 FNYEAQ. The V and J ends lost 5 bases and 6 bases respectively, with 20 bases between them. The CDR3 totals 15 residues. This CDR3 is CASSPRPRTHSEQYV. CDR3 coding DNA: TGTGCCAGCAGCCCGCGGCCCCGGACCCACTCCGAGCAGTACGTC.

At least ten counts were recorded for this clonotype. The rearrangement links TRBV7-8 to TRBJ2-7; D remains unclear. Germline V gives CDR1 SGHVS, CDR2 FQNEAQ. This CDR3 comprises 15 residues. The germline V and J ends were trimmed by 4 bases and 0 bases, with 13 bases remaining between them. The CDR3: CASSSLLRSSYEQYF. The DNA of the CDR3 is TGTGCCAGCAGCTCACTACTCAGGAGCTCCTACGAGCAGTACTTC.

This clonotype has more than one count but fewer than ten. The chain has TRBV18 and TRBJ2-2; the match to TRBD1 covers 8 bases. CDR1 is KGHSH and CDR2 is LQKENI in the germline V gene. V lost 3 bases to trimming and J lost 5 bases; unmatched junction nucleotides: 5. This CDR3 is built from 15 residues. CDR3 nucleotides: TGTGCCAGCTCACCGTTCAGGGGGCTTACCGGGGAGCTGTTTTTT. It codes for CASSPFRGLTGELFF.

The chain couples TRBV7-2 to TRBJ2-2; 8 bases map to TRBD2. Trimming took 4 bases from V and 6 from J; bases not matched to a gene: 7. Germline V CDR1 and CDR2: SGHTA, FQGNSA. The CDR3 contains 15 residues. CDR3 nucleotide sequence: TGTGCCAGCAGCTGGAAAGCGGGGGAATCCGGGGAGCTGTTTTTT. Translation gives CASSWKAGESGELFF.

This clonotype was observed at least ten times. This rearrangement joins TRBV6-5 to TRBJ2-1, with 13 bases identical to TRBD2. CDR1 and CDR2 from the germline V gene are MNHEY and SVGAGI. Losses at the gene ends were 4 bases for V and 15 bases for J; bases not matched to a gene: 9. This CDR3 has 14 residues. CDR3 protein: CASSSRTSGGLLFF. The CDR3 DNA reads TGTGCCAGCAGTTCCCGGACTAGCGGGGGCCTCTTGTTCTTC.

This clonotype was observed at least ten times. The J gene is TRBJ1-2, the V gene TRBV6-1; TRBD1 matches at 7 bases. Germline trimming cut 6 bases from V and 4 bases from J; bases unmatched to any gene: 11. The CDR3 contains 15 residues. Germline CDR1 MNHNS, CDR2 SASEGT. The CDR3 sequence is CASRDTGGQIYGYTF. The CDR3 region has the DNA TGTGCCAGCAGGGATACTGGGGGACAGATCTATGGCTACACCTTC.

This clonotype was detected ten times or more. This chain links TRBV5-6 with TRBJ2-1; 10 positions agree with TRBD1. Germline assignment: CDR1 SGHDT and CDR2 YYEEEE. The V segment lost 4 bases and the J segment 7 bases; nucleotides outside the gene matches: 11. CDR3 length: 16 amino acids. The CDR3 nucleotides are TGTGCCAGCAGCATACTCCGGGACAGGGGAGGGAATGAGCAGTTCTTC. Its translation: CASSILRDRGGNEQFF.

J is TRBJ1-2 and V is TRBV9; TRBD1 matches 7 bases. Losses at the gene ends were 2 bases for V and 2 bases for J; bases not matched to a gene: 3. From germline, CDR1 is SGDLS and CDR2 YYNGEE. CDR3 length: 14 amino acids. The DNA of the CDR3 is TGTGCCAGCAGCGTGCCGGGACAGAACTATGGCTACACCTTC. Translating gives CASSVPGQNYGYTF.

The gene calls are TRBV30 and TRBJ2-2; D might be TRBD1 (6 bases). V lost 2 bases and J 3 bases, leaving 7 bases between the germline ends. Germline V gives CDR1 GTSNPN, CDR2 SVGIG (reference sequence). The CDR3 is 13 amino acids. CDR3 sequence (DNA): TGTGCCTGGAGTCAGGGGTACACCGGGGAGCTGTTTTTT. Protein: CAWSQGYTGELFF.

This clonotype was observed a handful of times. V gene TRBV9 combines with J gene TRBJ2-2, with 8 bases that match TRBD2. CDR3 length: 13 amino acids. V lost 3 bases, J lost 7 bases, and 2 bases stayed unmatched. Germline lookup yields CDR1 SGDLS and CDR2 YYNGEE. CDR3 in DNA: TGTGCCAGCAGCGCCGGGGGGGACGGGGAGCTGTTTTTT. It is translated as CASSAGGDGELFF.

This clonotype was observed many times. The chain links TRBV12-3 or TRBV12-4 to TRBJ1-6; 8 positions agree with TRBD1. The CDR3 length is 13 residues. Trimming took 6 bases from V and 14 from J; bases not matched to a gene: 9. As DNA, the CDR3 is TGTGCCAGCAGGCCAGACACAGGGGGGTCCCTCCACTTT. This codes for CASRPDTGGSLHF.

This clonotype has a handful of counts. This sequence joins TRBV9 and TRBJ1-2; D is unresolved. The CDR3 runs 12 residues. Trimming stripped 0 bases from V and 8 bases from J, with 8 bases between. Germline values: CDR1 SGDLS, CDR2 YYNGEE. CDR3 loop: CASSVAGGGYTF. The CDR3 region has the DNA TGTGCCAGCAGCGTAGCTGGAGGGGGCTACACCTTC.

The V gene is TRBV3-1, the J gene TRBJ2-3, with 9 bases identical to TRBD2. In germline, CDR1 is LGHDT, CDR2 YNNKEL (reference sequence). There are 15 residues in the CDR3. V was pared by 4 bases and J by 6 bases, with 8 bases of the junction left unmatched. The CDR3 DNA sequence: TGTGCCAGCAGCCCTCCGGGACTAGCATATGATACGCAGTATTTT. Its protein product is CASSPPGLAYDTQYF.

This clonotype came up many times. The chain recombines TRBV20-1 with TRBJ1-1; possible D gene TRBD1, 5 bases. CDR1 is DFQATT, CDR2 SNEGSKA, per germline (reference sequence). The CDR3 totals 12 residues. V gave up 2 bases and J gave up 7 bases, with 11 bases separating them. CDR3 protein: CSARPSGREAFF. Here the CDR3 DNA reads TGCAGTGCTAGACCATCGGGACGTGAAGCTTTCTTT.

This clonotype was recorded at least ten times. The chain employs TRBV7-9 and TRBJ2-5; D might be TRBD1 or TRBD2, each matching 5 bases. Per the germline V gene, CDR1 is SEHNR and CDR2 is FQNEAQ (reference sequence). The CDR3 is 14 amino acids. The ends were cut back, 3 bases at V and 0 bases at J, with 8 bases in the middle. CDR3 sequence reads: CASSFGGYQETQYF. The DNA for the CDR3 is TGTGCCAGCAGCTTTGGGGGATACCAAGAGACCCAGTACTTC. Using reference TRBV7-9 and TRBJ2-5 for the parts outside the CDR3, the full variable domain is DTGVSQNPRHKITKRGQNVTFRCDPISEHNRLYWYRQTLGQGPEFLTYFQNEAQLEKSRLLSDRFSAERPKGSFSTLEIQRTEQGDSAMYLCASSFGGYQETQYFGPGTRLLVL.

This chain connects TRBV10-1 to TRBJ1-2; 9 positions match TRBD1. Germline values: CDR1 WNHNN, CDR2 SYGVQD (reference sequence). V gave up 2 bases and J gave up 13 bases; unmatched junction bases: 5. The CDR3 spans 12 residues. CDR3 coding DNA: TGCGCCAGCAGTGAGACCGGGACAGGGTTCACCTTC. Translation: CASSETGTGFTF.

There are a few counts of this clonotype. This chain connects TRBV11-2 to TRBJ1-6; D not certain. The V and J ends lost 1 base and 10 bases respectively, with 11 bases between them. Germline lookup yields CDR1 SGHAT and CDR2 FQNNGV. The CDR3 consists of 14 residues. CDR3 coding DNA: TGTGCCAGCAGCTTAGCGCGTTGGGGATCACCCCTCCACTTT. It translates to CASSLARWGSPLHF.

The table lists this clonotype with many counts. This chain joins TRBV29-1 and TRBJ2-5; D may be TRBD2 (6 bases). The germline V and J ends were trimmed by 6 bases and 5 bases, with 19 bases remaining between them. The CDR3 loop spans 14 amino acids. From germline, CDR1 is SQVTM and CDR2 ANQGSEA. CDR3 bases: TGCAGCGTCCTTGGATGGTTACGGGGGGAGACCCAGTACTTC. It encodes CSVLGWLRGETQYF.

This clonotype came up a few times. The CDR3 DNA follows: TGTGCCAGCAGCCTACGATCGTCGGGGAGCCCGAACACCGGGGAGCTGTTTTTT. Translation gives CASSLRSSGSPNTGELFF. This sequence joins TRBV4-2 and TRBJ2-2; TRBD2 is a possible D gene (5 bases). The CDR3 has 18 amino acids. Per the germline V gene, CDR1 is LGHNA and CDR2 is YNFKEQ. The V end was cut by 4 bases, the J end by 0 bases, with 18 bases between.